The sequence of this TCR beta chain was determined in a study of OX40 agonist ivuxolimab in advanced cancers. Deletions cut 6 bases from V and 7 bases from J, with 9 bases between. This CDR3 contains 11 residues. Germline CDR1 reads WNHNN; CDR2 reads SYGVQD (reference sequence). Sequencing was performed with immunoSEQ multiplex PCR; in TCRdb, only in-frame clones are kept and a portion is missing. This table has 89,000 or so clones, approximately 86% appearing once. The material sequenced was CD4+ or CD8+ T cells sorted from blood, taken in a trial of the OX40 agonist ivuxolimab. V and J are TRBV10-1 and TRBJ1-1; D ambiguous. The receptor comes from an adult with an advanced solid tumor such as melanoma, head and neck, liver or kidney cancer. The CDR3 DNA is TGCGCCAGCAGCCCGGCCTTTGAAGCTTTCTTT. Its translation: CASSPAFEAFF.